This TCR beta chain was observed in a study of shared clonotypes between healthy human individuals. Study-wide results and limits: Blood alone was sampled, and tissue repertoires likely differ.

In the source study's methods: With immunoSEQ giving junction-only sequences and no quality scores, filtering differed. The method was immunoSEQ multiplex PCR; TCRdb's version includes in-frame clones alone and lacks a portion of them. For V, J and clone size, that table is used; D and trimming come from the DNA. The data show hundreds of thousands of clones, over 60% seen once. Details on this clone: What it recognizes is unknown.

The germline V gene has CDR1 LGHNT and CDR2 FRNRAP. This CDR3 is 14 amino acids long. V shed 9 bases, J shed 3 bases, and the junction held 8 bases outside the gene matches. The chain carries TRBV12-5 and TRBJ2-7, with 10 bases lining up with TRBD1. The clonotype comes from a woman in her thirties or forties in good health. Some clones in this sample may be carry-over from other donors' samples. Sequencing was done on a sample of PBMCs. The CDR3 sequence is CARDHGDRGYEQYF. The CDR3 DNA reads TGTGCTAGGGACCATGGGGACAGGGGCTACGAGCAGTACTTC.